This T cell receptor (beta chain) was captured by sequencing in a study of T cell responses to AZD1222 COVID-19 vaccine. Germline V gene sequence: CDR1 MNHNY, CDR2 SVGAGI (reference sequence). V was cut by 7 bases and J by 5 bases, with 11 bases left in between. There are 12 residues in the CDR3. Only in-frame clones appear in the TCRdb table, and some are missing; sequencing was by immunoSEQ multiplex PCR. The sample carries some 200,000 clones, roughly 91% recorded once. The specimen comprised peripheral blood, sampled on day 0 of MenACWY control vaccination. This sequence originates from an adult in good health. This chain joins TRBV6-6 and TRBJ2-5, with D uncertain. The chain's CDR3 is CASTIPGETQYF. CDR3 coding DNA: TGTGCCAGCACCATCCCTGGCGAGACCCAGTACTTC.